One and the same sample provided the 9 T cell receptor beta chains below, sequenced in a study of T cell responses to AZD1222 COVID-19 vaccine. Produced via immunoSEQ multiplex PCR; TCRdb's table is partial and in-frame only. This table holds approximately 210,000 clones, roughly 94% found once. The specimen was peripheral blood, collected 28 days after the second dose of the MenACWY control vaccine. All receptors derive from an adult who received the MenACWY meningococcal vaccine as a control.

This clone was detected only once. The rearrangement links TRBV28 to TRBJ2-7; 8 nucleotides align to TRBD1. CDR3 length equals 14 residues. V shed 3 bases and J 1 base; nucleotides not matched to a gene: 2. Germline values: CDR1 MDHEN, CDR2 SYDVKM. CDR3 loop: CASSFGTGSYEQYF. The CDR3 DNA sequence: TGTGCCAGCAGTTTCGGGACAGGTTCCTACGAGCAGTACTTC.

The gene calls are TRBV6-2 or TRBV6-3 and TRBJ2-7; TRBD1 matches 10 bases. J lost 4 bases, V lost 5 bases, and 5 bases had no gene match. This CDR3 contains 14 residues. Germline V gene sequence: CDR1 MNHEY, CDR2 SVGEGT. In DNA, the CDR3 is TGTGCCAGCAGTAAGACAGGGGGCAGATACGAGCAGTACTTC. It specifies CASSKTGGRYEQYF.

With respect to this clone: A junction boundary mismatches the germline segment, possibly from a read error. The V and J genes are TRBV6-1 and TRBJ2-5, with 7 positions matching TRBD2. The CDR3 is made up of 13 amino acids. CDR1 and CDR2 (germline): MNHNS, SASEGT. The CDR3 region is CASSKAGIETQYF. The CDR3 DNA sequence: TGTGCCAGCAGTAAAGCGGGAATCGAGACCCAGTACTTC.

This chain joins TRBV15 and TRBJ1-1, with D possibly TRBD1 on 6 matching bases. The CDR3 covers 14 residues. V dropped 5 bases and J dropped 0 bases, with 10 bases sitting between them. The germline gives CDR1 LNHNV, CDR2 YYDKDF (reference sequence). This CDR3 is CATSPDSMNTEAFF. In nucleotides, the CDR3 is TGTGCCACCAGCCCGGACAGCATGAACACTGAAGCTTTCTTT. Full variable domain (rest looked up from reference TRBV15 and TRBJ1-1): DAMVIQNPRYQVTQFGKPVTLSCSQTLNHNVMYWYQQKSSQAPKLLFHYYDKDFNNEADTPDNFQSRRPNTSFCFLDIRSPGLGDTAMYLCATSPDSMNTEAFFGQGTRLTVV.

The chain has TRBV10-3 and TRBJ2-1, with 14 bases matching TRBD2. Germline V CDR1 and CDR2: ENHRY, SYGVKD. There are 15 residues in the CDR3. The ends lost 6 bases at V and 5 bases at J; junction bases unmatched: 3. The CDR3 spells CAIRPGLAGDNEQFF. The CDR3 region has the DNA TGTGCCATCAGACCGGGACTAGCGGGAGACAATGAGCAGTTCTTC.

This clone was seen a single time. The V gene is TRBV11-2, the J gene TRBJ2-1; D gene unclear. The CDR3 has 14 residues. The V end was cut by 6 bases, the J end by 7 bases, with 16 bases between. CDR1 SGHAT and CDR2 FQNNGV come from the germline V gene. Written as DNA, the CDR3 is TGTGCCAGCAGGCACCCGGCTAAAACGAATGAGCAGTTCTTC. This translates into CASRHPAKTNEQFF.

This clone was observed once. Here the CDR3 DNA reads TGTGCCAGCAGCGTAGGACTAGCGGGAGGAAATGAGCAGTTCTTC. The encoded protein is CASSVGLAGGNEQFF. This chain connects TRBV9 to TRBJ2-1; TRBD2 agrees at 13 bases. The CDR3 totals 15 residues. The V gene end was trimmed by 0 bases and the J gene end by 7 bases; junction bases not matched to a gene: 1. Germline CDR1 and CDR2: SGDLS and YYNGEE.

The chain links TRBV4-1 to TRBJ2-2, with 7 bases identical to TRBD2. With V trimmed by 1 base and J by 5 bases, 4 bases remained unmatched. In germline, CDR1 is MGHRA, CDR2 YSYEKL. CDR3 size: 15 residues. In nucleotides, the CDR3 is TGCGCCAGCAGCCAAGGTCCGGGAGGAACCGGGGAGCTGTTTTTT. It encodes CASSQGPGGTGELFF.

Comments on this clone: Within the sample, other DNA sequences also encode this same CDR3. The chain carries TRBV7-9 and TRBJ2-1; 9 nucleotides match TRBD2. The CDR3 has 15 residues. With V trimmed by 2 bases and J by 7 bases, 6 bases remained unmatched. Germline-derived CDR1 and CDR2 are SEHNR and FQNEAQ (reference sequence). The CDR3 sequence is CASSLSEAGGNEQFF. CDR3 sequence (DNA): TGTGCCAGCAGCTTAAGTGAAGCGGGGGGAAATGAGCAGTTCTTC. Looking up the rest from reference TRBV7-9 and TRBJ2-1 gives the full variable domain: DTGVSQNPRHKITKRGQNVTFRCDPISEHNRLYWYRQTLGQGPEFLTYFQNEAQLEKSRLLSDRFSAERPKGSFSTLEIQRTEQGDSAMYLCASSLSEAGGNEQFFGPGTRLTVL.